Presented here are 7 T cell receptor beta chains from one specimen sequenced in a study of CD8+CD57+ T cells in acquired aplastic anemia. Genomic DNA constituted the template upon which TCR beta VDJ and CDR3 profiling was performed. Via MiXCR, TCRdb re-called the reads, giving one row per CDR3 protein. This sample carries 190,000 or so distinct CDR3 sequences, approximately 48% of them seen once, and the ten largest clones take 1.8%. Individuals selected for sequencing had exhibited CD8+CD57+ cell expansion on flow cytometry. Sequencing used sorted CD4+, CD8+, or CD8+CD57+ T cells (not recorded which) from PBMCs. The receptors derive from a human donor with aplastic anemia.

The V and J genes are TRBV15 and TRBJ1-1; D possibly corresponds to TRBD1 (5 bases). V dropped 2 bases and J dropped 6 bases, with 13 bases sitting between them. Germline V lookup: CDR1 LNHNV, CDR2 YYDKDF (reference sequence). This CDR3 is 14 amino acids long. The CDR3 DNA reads TGTGCCACCAGCAGACAGGGAACACGCGCTGAAGCTTTCTTT. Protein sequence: CATSRQGTRAEAFF.

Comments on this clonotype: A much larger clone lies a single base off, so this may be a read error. The CDR3 loop is CASRDRGRTYSNQPQHF. For the CDR3, the DNA is TGTGCCAGTAGAGACAGGGGCCGAACCTATAGCAATCAGCCCCAGCATTTT. The V and J genes are TRBV19 and TRBJ1-5; 8 bases are a match to TRBD1. Germline CDR1 reads LNHDA; CDR2 reads SQIVND (reference sequence). J was trimmed by 0 bases and V by 6 bases; bases with no gene match: 10. CDR3 length: 17 residues.

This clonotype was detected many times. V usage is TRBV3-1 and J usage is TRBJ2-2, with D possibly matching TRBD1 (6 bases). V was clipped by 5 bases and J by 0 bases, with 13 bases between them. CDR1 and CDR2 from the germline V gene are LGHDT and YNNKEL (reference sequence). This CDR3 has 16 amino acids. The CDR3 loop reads CASSITGTTNTGELFF. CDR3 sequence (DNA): TGTGCCAGCAGCATCACCGGGACAACGAACACCGGGGAGCTGTTTTTT.

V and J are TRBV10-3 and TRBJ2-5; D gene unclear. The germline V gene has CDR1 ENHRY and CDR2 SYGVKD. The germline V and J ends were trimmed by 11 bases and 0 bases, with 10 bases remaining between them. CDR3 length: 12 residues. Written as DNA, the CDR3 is TGTGCCGTCGGACGGAACCAAGAGACCCAGTACTTC. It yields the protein CAVGRNQETQYF.

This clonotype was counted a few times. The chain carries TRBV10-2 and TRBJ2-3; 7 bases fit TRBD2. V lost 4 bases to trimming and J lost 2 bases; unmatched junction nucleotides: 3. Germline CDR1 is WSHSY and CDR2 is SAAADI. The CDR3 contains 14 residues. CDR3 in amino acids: CASSVAGYTDTQYF. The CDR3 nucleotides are TGCGCCAGCAGTGTAGCGGGTTACACAGATACGCAGTATTTT.

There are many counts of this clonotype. CDR3 sequence (DNA): TGTGCCAGCAGCAAGGAGGGACAGGGGGCAGGCACCGGGGAGCTGTTTTTT. Translation: CASSKEGQGAGTGELFF. The chain is built from TRBV5-6 and TRBJ2-2, with 12 nucleotides matching TRBD1. The CDR3 sequence is 17 residues long. The trim removed 4 bases at V and 4 bases at J, leaving 8 bases unmatched. The germline gives CDR1 SGHDT, CDR2 YYEEEE.

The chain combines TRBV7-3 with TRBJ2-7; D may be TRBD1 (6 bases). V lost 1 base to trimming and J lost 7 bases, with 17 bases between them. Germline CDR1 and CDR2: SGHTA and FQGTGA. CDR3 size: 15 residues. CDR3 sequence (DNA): TGTGCCAGCAGCTTAAACGGTAACAGGGAGTCGGAGCAGTACTTC. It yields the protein CASSLNGNRESEQYF.